What follows are 16 T cell receptor beta chains derived from one specimen sequenced in a study of T-cell reconstitution after alpha-beta-depleted transplantation in children. TCRbeta library construction was performed incorporating unique molecular identifiers. TCRdb itself ran the PCR reads through MiXCR, one entry per CDR3 protein. The sample has 90,000 to 130,000 distinct CDR3 sequences, around 6.4% seen once. The specimen comprised PBMCs, mostly from graft donor cells, sampled 360 days after TCRalphabeta/CD19-depleted stem cell transplant. The origin of the receptors is a male patient aged 2-10 years who had a stem cell transplant for acute lymphoblastic leukemia, so the T cells may come from the graft donor.

This chain links TRBV4-2 with TRBJ1-5, with TRBD1 matching over 7 bases. The CDR3 length is 15 residues. The trim removed 6 bases at V and 4 bases at J, leaving 9 bases unmatched. The germline V gene encodes CDR1 LGHNA and CDR2 YNFKEQ. CDR3 region: CASSSIEGANQPQHF. CDR3 DNA: TGTGCCAGCAGTTCCATAGAGGGGGCTAATCAGCCCCAGCATTTT.

This clonotype was picked up a small number of times. Here the CDR3 DNA reads TGCGCCAGCAGCTTGGCGGGGTCTAATGAAAAACTGTTTTTT. Translated: CASSLAGSNEKLFF. The chain uses TRBV5-1 and TRBJ1-4, with D uncertain. V was clipped by 0 bases and J by 3 bases, with 6 bases between them. CDR3 length: 14 residues. The V gene's germline CDR1 is SGHRS and CDR2 YFSETQ.

The V gene is TRBV27, the J gene TRBJ2-2; no definite D call. Germline CDR1 is MNHEY and CDR2 is SMNVEV (reference sequence). The V end was cut by 10 bases, the J end by 4 bases, with 7 bases between. This CDR3 has 11 amino acids. The CDR3 coding sequence is TGTGCCACCTGGGGCACCGGGGAGCTGTTTTTT. Its protein product is CATWGTGELFF.

This clonotype was observed once. CDR3 sequence reads: CSARDRSYEQYF. DNA of the CDR3: TGCAGTGCTAGAGACAGGTCCTACGAGCAGTACTTC. J is TRBJ2-7 and V is TRBV20-1, with D hard to call. The CDR3 sequence is 12 residues long. The V and J ends lost 0 bases and 1 base respectively, with 4 bases between them. Germline V lookup: CDR1 DFQATT, CDR2 SNEGSKA (reference sequence).

This clonotype was found many times. The chain combines TRBV7-9 with TRBJ2-7; D is perhaps TRBD1 (6 bases). The ends were cut back, 5 bases at V and 6 bases at J, with 23 bases in the middle. The CDR3 length is 16 residues. CDR1 SEHNR and CDR2 FQNEAQ come from the germline V gene (reference sequence). The CDR3 DNA sequence: TGTGCCAGCAGCCTTTTCACAGGGCCGGACTCCAGCGAGCAGTACTTC. Translated: CASSLFTGPDSSEQYF.

The genes are TRBV7-9 and TRBJ2-4, with D uncertain. Germline V CDR1 and CDR2: SEHNR, FQNEAQ (reference sequence). Trimming pared 1 base from V and 13 bases from J, leaving 11 bases between. The CDR3 has 12 residues. CDR3 amino acids: CASSLGSLGQYF. Written as DNA, the CDR3 is TGTGCCAGCAGCTTAGGCAGTCTGGGGCAGTACTTC.

This clonotype turned up a few times. V and J are TRBV7-3 and TRBJ2-1; 8 positions agree with TRBD2. The CDR3 extends over 16 amino acids. Germline V gene lookup returns CDR1 SGHTA and CDR2 FQGTGA. J lost 0 bases, V lost 3 bases, and 4 bases had no gene match. This CDR3 is CASSFLSGASYNEQFF. In DNA form, the CDR3 reads TGTGCCAGCAGCTTCCTTAGCGGGGCCTCCTACAATGAGCAGTTCTTC.

This clonotype appeared many times. V gene TRBV5-6 combines with J gene TRBJ2-1, with D tentatively TRBD2 (6 bases). The ends were cut back, 3 bases at V and 2 bases at J, with 12 bases in the middle. CDR3 size: 15 residues. The germline V gene has CDR1 SGHDT and CDR2 YYEEEE. The CDR3 protein is CASSSFAGTYNEQFF. The CDR3 DNA is TGTGCCAGCAGCTCCTTTGCGGGAACCTACAATGAGCAGTTCTTC.

The chain combines TRBV20-1 with TRBJ2-7; tentative D call: TRBD2 (7 bases). The CDR3 has 15 amino acids. Germline V gives CDR1 DFQATT, CDR2 SNEGSKA (reference sequence). The V end was cut by 0 bases, the J end by 2 bases, with 14 bases between. CDR3 sequence (DNA): TGCAGTGCTAGAGAAAGGGGGGAGGGGCCCTACGAGCAGTACTTC. Encoded protein: CSARERGEGPYEQYF.

This clonotype was detected only a few times. The chain couples TRBV2 to TRBJ2-2; D unclear. V was cut by 2 bases and J by 0 bases, with 7 bases left in between. Germline CDR1 SNHLY, CDR2 FYNNEI. The CDR3 runs to 15 residues. CDR3 residues: CASSESASNTGELFF. The CDR3 region has the DNA TGTGCCAGCAGTGAATCTGCCTCGAACACCGGGGAGCTGTTTTTT.

This clonotype was detected many times. The rearrangement uses TRBV9 and TRBJ2-1, with D possibly called TRBD1 or TRBD2 (5 bases each). V lost 3 bases, J lost 4 bases, and 14 bases lay in between. The V gene's germline CDR1 is SGDLS and CDR2 YYNGEE. CDR3 length: 15 amino acids. This CDR3 is CASSASGTAYNEQFF. The DNA of the CDR3 is TGTGCCAGCAGCGCTTCCGGGACGGCGTACAATGAGCAGTTCTTC.

This clonotype was counted between two and nine times. The V gene is TRBV27, the J gene TRBJ2-1; D is unresolved. V lost 5 bases and J lost 0, with 8 bases in between. This CDR3 comprises 14 residues. Germline CDR1 MNHEY, CDR2 SMNVEV (reference sequence). The CDR3 bases are TGTGCCAGCAGTCTGGGTAGCTCCTACAATGAGCAGTTCTTC. Translation gives CASSLGSSYNEQFF.

The chain uses TRBV27 and TRBJ2-1; D may be TRBD1 or TRBD2 (7 bases each). CDR3 length: 14 amino acids. The germline gives CDR1 MNHEY, CDR2 SMNVEV (reference sequence). Trimming stripped 2 bases from V and 8 bases from J, with 13 bases between. As DNA, the CDR3 is TGTGCCAGCAGTTTACGCCCAGGGGGGGATGAGCAGTTCTTC. It specifies CASSLRPGGDEQFF.

This clonotype was seen a few times. The gene calls are TRBV24-1 and TRBJ1-1, with 7 bases that match TRBD1. This CDR3 has 15 amino acids. The germline V gene has CDR1 KGHDR and CDR2 SFDVKD. V trimming: 5 bases; J trimming: 1 base; junction bases outside the gene matches: 6. CDR3 in DNA: TGTGCCACCAGTGCGGGCAGGGGGTCGAACACTGAAGCTTTCTTT. Its translation: CATSAGRGSNTEAFF.

In its sample, this clonotype was seen many times. This chain links TRBV5-6 with TRBJ2-5, with TRBD1 matching over 7 bases. Trimming cost V 1 base and J 5 bases; bases outside gene matches: 8. The CDR3 totals 15 residues. Germline loops: CDR1 SGHDT, CDR2 YYEEEE. Written as DNA, the CDR3 is TGTGCCAGCAGCTTGCTACAGGGGACCGAGGAGACCCAGTACTTC. This translates into CASSLLQGTEETQYF.

This clonotype was seen many times. The chain couples TRBV24-1 to TRBJ2-6; the D call may be TRBD1 or TRBD2 (5 bases each). This CDR3 has 13 amino acids. CDR1 and CDR2 from the germline V gene are KGHDR and SFDVKD. Trimming shortened V by 8 bases and J by 7 bases, and 11 bases separated the two germline ends. CDR3 sequence (DNA): TGTGCCACCACCGATGGGGGAGCCAACGTCCTGACTTTC. As protein: CATTDGGANVLTF.